This T cell receptor beta chain was sequenced for a study of blood T cell repertoires in COVID-19. On the study more broadly: Specimens from acute and convalescent COVID-19 originated in the United States, Italy and Spain. The cDNA or gDNA used as material had been derived from T cells, B-cell-depleted T cells, or PBMCs.

Original methodology: Reference gene primer amplification gave estimated nucleated cell counts. Some clones are missing from TCRdb's copy, which holds only in-frame ones; the method was immunoSEQ multiplex PCR. The V and J calls and clone size come from that table; D and trimming were worked out from the DNA. The table records about 120,000 clones, roughly four fifths of them present only once. This clonotype was obtained from a human donor in a cohort sampled during active COVID-19. Input material: peripheral blood.

The CDR3 spells CASSIDSYGYTF. The CDR3 DNA is TGTGCCAGTAGTATAGACAGCTATGGCTACACCTTC. This chain links TRBV19 with TRBJ1-2, with D unresolved. V dropped 0 bases and J dropped 4 bases, with 3 bases sitting between them. CDR1 and CDR2 from the germline V gene are LNHDA and SQIVND (reference sequence). The CDR3 has 12 amino acids.